Presented here are 2 T cell receptor beta chains from one specimen sequenced in a study of a mutant IDH1 vaccine in newly diagnosed glioma. Time point given: week 47, end of study. It was 300 ug of mutant IDH1 20-mer peptide that made up each vaccine dose, given with topical imiquimod. Antigens for these TCRs are unknown. Here immunoSEQ multiplex PCR was the method, and the copy in TCRdb shows in-frame clones only, minus some. The data show tens of thousands of clones, with around nine tenths seen just once and over 0.7% held by the top ten. Sequenced material: PBMCs, taken from a glioma patient whose treatment included an IDH1 peptide vaccine. All receptors come from a woman in her forties or fifties with glioma.

This chain connects TRBV5-6 to TRBJ1-5, with 8 bases identical to TRBD1. CDR1 is SGHDT and CDR2 is YYEEEE in the germline V gene. The CDR3 length is 13 residues. V shed 4 bases and J 4 bases; nucleotides not matched to a gene: 1. The CDR3 nucleotides read TGTGCCAGCAGCCGGACAGGGAATCAGCCCCAGCATTTT. As protein: CASSRTGNQPQHF.

This rearrangement joins TRBV7-9 to TRBJ1-2, with TRBD1 matching over 9 bases. The trim removed 1 base at V and 4 bases at J, leaving 10 bases unmatched. Germline values: CDR1 SEHNR, CDR2 FQNEAQ (reference sequence). The length of the CDR3 is 17 residues. Here the CDR3 reads CASSLGRQGGRGYGYTF. The CDR3, as DNA: TGTGCCAGCAGCTTAGGGAGACAGGGGGGACGAGGCTATGGCTACACCTTC.